Below are 13 T cell receptor beta chains sequenced from a single sample in a study of cytomegalovirus exposure and HLA in healthy donors (TCRdb year 2017). Library preparation was by the immunoSEQ multiplex PCR assay. The clones in this table, taken by TCRdb from immuneACCESS, are in-frame only. Not every clone is retained; where verified, under half of the shortfall comes from an unresolved V gene, and the cause of the rest is unknown. The sample table contains about 180,000 clones; only one count was recorded for 86% of them. The top ten clones comprise under 3.5% of the sample. Sequencing input: PBMCs. Every receptor here comes from a man younger than 35 in good health and CMV-seropositive.

The V gene is TRBV2, the J gene TRBJ2-7; 8 nucleotides align to TRBD2. The CDR3 contains 12 residues. J was trimmed by 6 bases and V by 8 bases; bases with no gene match: 6. Per the germline V gene, CDR1 is SNHLY and CDR2 is FYNNEI. The CDR3 DNA reads TGTGCCAGCGCAGCGGGAGTTATCGAGCAGTACTTC. Translation: CASAAGVIEQYF.

This clone was found a few times. The chain links TRBV5-6 to TRBJ2-7; a weak D match, TRBD2 (5 bases). Germline V gives CDR1 SGHDT, CDR2 YYEEEE. The ends were cut back, 1 base at V and 3 bases at J, with 11 bases in the middle. This CDR3 contains 14 residues. This CDR3 is CASSLWVANYEQYF. CDR3 bases: TGTGCCAGCAGCTTGTGGGTAGCGAACTACGAGCAGTACTTC.

The rearrangement joins TRBV19 to TRBJ2-5, with 13 bases identical to TRBD2. Per germline, CDR1 LNHDA and CDR2 SQIVND (reference sequence). Trimming removed 6 bases from V and 1 base from J; junction bases left unmatched: 5. This CDR3 has 16 amino acids. CDR3 bases: TGTGCCAGTAGAAACGGACTAGCGGGAGCCCAAGAGACCCAGTACTTC. Protein product: CASRNGLAGAQETQYF.

The chain employs TRBV10-3 and TRBJ2-2; possible D gene TRBD1, 6 bases. In germline, CDR1 is ENHRY, CDR2 SYGVKD. The germline V and J ends were trimmed by 4 bases and 5 bases, with 17 bases remaining between them. The CDR3 spans 16 residues. DNA of the CDR3: TGTGCCATCAGTGGGGTCAGGGGTGCAGGAACCGGGGAGCTGTTTTTT. Translated: CAISGVRGAGTGELFF.

The chain employs TRBV5-1 and TRBJ1-1, with D maybe TRBD1 (6 bases). V was pared by 4 bases and J by 3 bases, with 16 bases between. There are 15 residues in the CDR3. Germline V lookup: CDR1 SGHRS, CDR2 YFSETQ. Here the CDR3 reads CASSPLQGLDTEAFF. CDR3 DNA sequence: TGCGCCAGCAGCCCTCTACAGGGATTGGACACTGAAGCTTTCTTT.

V and J are TRBV9 and TRBJ1-1; D remains unclear. Germline V gene lookup returns CDR1 SGDLS and CDR2 YYNGEE. CDR3 size: 15 residues. V was trimmed by 5 bases and J by 8 bases, leaving 22 bases between them. CDR3 amino acids: CASSRSAGPALEAFF. For the CDR3, the DNA is TGTGCCAGCAGTCGTTCGGCGGGCCCTGCTTTGGAAGCTTTCTTT.

The chain joins TRBV28 to TRBJ2-3; 7 nucleotides match TRBD1. The CDR3 loop spans 14 amino acids. V shed 7 bases, J shed 7 bases, and the junction held 11 bases outside the gene matches. The germline V gene has CDR1 MDHEN and CDR2 SYDVKM. Here the CDR3 reads CASTQGGSTNTQYF. The CDR3 DNA reads as TGTGCCAGCACCCAAGGGGGCAGCACCAATACGCAGTATTTT.

The chain joins TRBV28 to TRBJ2-1; TRBD1 agrees at 8 bases. Germline V CDR1 and CDR2: MDHEN, SYDVKM. J lost 3 bases, V lost 6 bases, and 7 bases had no gene match. The CDR3 sequence is 15 residues long. Here the CDR3 reads CASRPRQGFYNEQFF. CDR3 nucleotide sequence: TGTGCCAGCAGGCCTAGACAGGGGTTCTACAATGAGCAGTTCTTC.

This sequence joins TRBV9 and TRBJ2-7, with a possible D match to TRBD1 (6 bases). Germline values: CDR1 SGDLS, CDR2 YYNGEE. The CDR3 spans 16 residues. Trimming pared 4 bases from V and 7 bases from J, leaving 24 bases between. This CDR3 is CASSPTGTFQTGEQYF. The CDR3 DNA follows: TGTGCCAGCAGCCCAACCGGGACATTCCAGACGGGGGAGCAGTACTTC.

The rearrangement links TRBV6-5 to TRBJ2-7, with TRBD2 as a possible D gene (6 bases). V shed 6 bases and J shed 0 bases, with 9 bases lying between them. Germline CDR1 and CDR2: MNHEY and SVGAGI. CDR3 length equals 13 residues. The CDR3 nucleotides are TGTGCCAGCAGGCTGGGACTCTCCTACGAGCAGTACTTC. Translated, it gives CASRLGLSYEQYF.

This clone was seen only once. The chain carries TRBV7-9 and TRBJ2-3; 7 bases line up with TRBD1. The germline gives CDR1 SEHNR, CDR2 FQNEAQ (reference sequence). The V and J ends lost 5 bases and 0 bases, in that order; junction bases with no gene match: 8. The CDR3 is made up of 16 amino acids. CDR3 bases: TGTGCCAGCAGCCCCAAGACAGGGCCTAGCACAGATACGCAGTATTTT. This translates into CASSPKTGPSTDTQYF. The variable domain in full, with the rest retrieved from reference TRBV7-9 and TRBJ2-3, is DTGVSQNPRHKITKRGQNVTFRCDPISEHNRLYWYRQTLGQGPEFLTYFQNEAQLEKSRLLSDRFSAERPKGSFSTLEIQRTEQGDSAMYLCASSPKTGPSTDTQYFGPGTRLTVL.

Worth noting for this clone: Other DNA sequences in the sample encode the same CDR3. J is TRBJ2-7 and V is TRBV7-9; 7 positions match TRBD2. Germline lookup yields CDR1 SEHNR and CDR2 FQNEAQ (reference sequence). V dropped 1 base and J dropped 0; count of bases not matched to a gene: 0. This CDR3 has 14 residues. The CDR3 coding sequence is TGTGCCAGCAGCTTAGGCGGGGGCTCCTACGAGCAGTACTTC. As protein: CASSLGGGSYEQYF.

V is TRBV14 and J is TRBJ2-7; D may be TRBD2 (5 bases). CDR3 length equals 16 residues. Between the trimmed V and J ends, which lost 0 bases and 1 base, there was a span of 13 bases. Germline V gene lookup returns CDR1 SGHDN and CDR2 FVKESK. CDR3 sequence (DNA): TGTGCCAGCAGCCAAGAAGGTTGGCGGGCGTCCTACGAGCAGTACTTC. This gives the protein CASSQEGWRASYEQYF.